The clone carrying this TCR beta chain was counted between two and nine times. The source of the sample is a study of Graves' ophthalmopathy and Graves' hyperthyroidism. RNA transcripts provided the template for amplifying TCR beta CDR3 regions. HTBI-primed first-round RT-PCR preceded second-round multiplex PCR. TCRdb passed the multiplex PCR reads through MiXCR, listing each CDR3 protein once. The sample has approximately 380,000 distinct CDR3 sequences, around 20% seen once; the top ten hold around 3%. The germline gives CDR1 SGHRS, CDR2 YFSETQ. The CDR3 runs 18 residues. V dropped 2 bases and J dropped 4; count of bases not matched to a gene: 13. People with hyperthyroidism were aged 18 to 65 and newly diagnosed, under 2 months' duration.

The sequenced sample was peripheral blood. The chain carries TRBV5-1 and TRBJ1-5, with TRBD1 identical over 9 bases. This TCR came from a woman aged 18-29 years with stable Graves' hyperthyroidism. The CDR3 DNA sequence: TGCGCCAGCAGCTTAGGTCCCACAGGGGGCCTCGGGAATCAGCCCCAGCATTTT. Amino acids: CASSLGPTGGLGNQPQHF.